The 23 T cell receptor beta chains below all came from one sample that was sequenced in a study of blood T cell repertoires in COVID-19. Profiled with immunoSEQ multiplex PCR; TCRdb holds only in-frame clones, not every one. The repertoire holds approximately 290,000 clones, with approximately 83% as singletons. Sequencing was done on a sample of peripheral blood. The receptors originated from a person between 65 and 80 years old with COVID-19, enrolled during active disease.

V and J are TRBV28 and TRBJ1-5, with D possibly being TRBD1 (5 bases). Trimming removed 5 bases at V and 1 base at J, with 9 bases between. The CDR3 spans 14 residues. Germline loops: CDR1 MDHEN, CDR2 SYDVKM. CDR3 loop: CASSGGGSNQPQHF. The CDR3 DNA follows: TGTGCCAGCAGTGGGGGGGGGAGCAATCAGCCCCAGCATTTT.

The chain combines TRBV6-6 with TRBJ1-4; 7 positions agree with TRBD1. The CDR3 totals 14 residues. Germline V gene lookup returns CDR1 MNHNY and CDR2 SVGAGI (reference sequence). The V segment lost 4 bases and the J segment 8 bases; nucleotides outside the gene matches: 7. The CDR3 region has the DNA TGTGCCAGCAGTTCCACAGGGGTGGAGGAAAAACTGTTTTTT. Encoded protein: CASSSTGVEEKLFF.

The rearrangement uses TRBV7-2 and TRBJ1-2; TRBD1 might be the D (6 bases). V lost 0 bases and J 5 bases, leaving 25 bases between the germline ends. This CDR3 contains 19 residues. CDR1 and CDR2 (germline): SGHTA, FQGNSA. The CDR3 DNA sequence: TGTGCCAGCAGCTTAGCGCTTGCGGGGGGCGCGGGGAAGGTGTATGGCTACACCTTC. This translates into CASSLALAGGAGKVYGYTF.

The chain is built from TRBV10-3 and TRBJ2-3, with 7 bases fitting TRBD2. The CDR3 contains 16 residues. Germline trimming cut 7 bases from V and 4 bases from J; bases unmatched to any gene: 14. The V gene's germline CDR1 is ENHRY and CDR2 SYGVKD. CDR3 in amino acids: CAITNTAGVGADTQYF. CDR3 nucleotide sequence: TGTGCCATCACTAACACGGCGGGAGTCGGCGCAGATACGCAGTATTTT.

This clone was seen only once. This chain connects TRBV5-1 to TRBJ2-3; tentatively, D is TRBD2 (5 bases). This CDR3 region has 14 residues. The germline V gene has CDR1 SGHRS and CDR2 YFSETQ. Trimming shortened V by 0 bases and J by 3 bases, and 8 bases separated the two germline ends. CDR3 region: CASSLDPGTDTQYF. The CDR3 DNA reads TGCGCCAGCAGCTTGGACCCGGGGACAGATACGCAGTATTTT.

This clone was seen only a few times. The CDR3 nucleotides read TGTGCCAGCAGCCCCGGGACTAGCGGGGGAACCTACAATGAGCAGTTCTTC. This translates into CASSPGTSGGTYNEQFF. The V call is TRBV3-1 (or the pseudogene TRBV3-2), the J call TRBJ2-1; 14 bases align to TRBD2. Trimming removed 4 bases from V and 2 bases from J; junction bases left unmatched: 4. Germline-derived CDR1 and CDR2 are LGHDT and YNNKEL (reference sequence). The CDR3 contains 17 residues.

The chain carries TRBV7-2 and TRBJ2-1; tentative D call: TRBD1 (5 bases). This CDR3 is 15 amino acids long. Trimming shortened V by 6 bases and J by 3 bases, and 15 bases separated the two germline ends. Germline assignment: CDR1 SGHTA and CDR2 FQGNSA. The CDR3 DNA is TGTGCCAGCAGTAAGGCCGGTCAGGGCTACAATGAGCAGTTCTTC. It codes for CASSKAGQGYNEQFF. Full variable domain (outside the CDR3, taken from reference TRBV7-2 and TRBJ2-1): GAGVSQSPSNKVTEKGKDVELRCDPISGHTALYWYRQSLGQGLEFLIYFQGNSAPDKSGLPSDRFSAERTGGSVSTLTIQRTQQEDSAVYLCASSKAGQGYNEQFFGPGTRLTVL.

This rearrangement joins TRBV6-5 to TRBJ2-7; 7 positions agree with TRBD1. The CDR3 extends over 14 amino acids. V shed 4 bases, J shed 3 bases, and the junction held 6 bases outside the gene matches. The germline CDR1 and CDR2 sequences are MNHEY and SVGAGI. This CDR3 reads CASSFTRDSYEQYF. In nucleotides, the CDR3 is TGTGCCAGCAGTTTCACGAGGGACAGCTACGAGCAGTACTTC.

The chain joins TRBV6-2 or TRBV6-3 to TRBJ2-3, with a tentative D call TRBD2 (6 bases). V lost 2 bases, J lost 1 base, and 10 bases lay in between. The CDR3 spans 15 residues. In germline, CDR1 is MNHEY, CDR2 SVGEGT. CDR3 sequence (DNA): TGTGCCAGCAGTTACGTGGCTAGCGGCACAGATACGCAGTATTTT. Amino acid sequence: CASSYVASGTDTQYF.

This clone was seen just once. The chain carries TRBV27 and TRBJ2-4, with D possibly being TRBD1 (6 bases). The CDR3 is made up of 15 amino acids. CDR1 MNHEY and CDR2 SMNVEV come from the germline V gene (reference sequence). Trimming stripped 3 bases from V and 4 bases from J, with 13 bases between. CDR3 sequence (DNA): TGTGCCAGCAGTTTGATGTTCCAGGGGAAAAACATTCAGTACTTC. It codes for CASSLMFQGKNIQYF.

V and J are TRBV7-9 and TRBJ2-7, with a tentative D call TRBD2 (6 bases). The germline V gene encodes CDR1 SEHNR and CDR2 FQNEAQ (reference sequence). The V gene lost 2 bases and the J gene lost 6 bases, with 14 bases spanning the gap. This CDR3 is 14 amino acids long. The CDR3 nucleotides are TGTGCCAGCAGCTTACGCTCTAGCGAGGTCGAGCAGTACTTC. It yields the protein CASSLRSSEVEQYF. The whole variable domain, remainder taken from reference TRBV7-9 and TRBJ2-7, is DTGVSQNPRHKITKRGQNVTFRCDPISEHNRLYWYRQTLGQGPEFLTYFQNEAQLEKSRLLSDRFSAERPKGSFSTLEIQRTEQGDSAMYLCASSLRSSEVEQYFGPGTRLTVT.

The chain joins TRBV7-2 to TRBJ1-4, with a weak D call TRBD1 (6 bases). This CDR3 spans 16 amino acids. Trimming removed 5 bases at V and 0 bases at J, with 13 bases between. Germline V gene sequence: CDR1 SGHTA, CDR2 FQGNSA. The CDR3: CASSPGQPTTNEKLFF. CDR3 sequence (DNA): TGTGCCAGCAGCCCTGGACAGCCGACAACTAATGAAAAACTGTTTTTT. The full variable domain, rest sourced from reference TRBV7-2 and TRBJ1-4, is GAGVSQSPSNKVTEKGKDVELRCDPISGHTALYWYRQSLGQGLEFLIYFQGNSAPDKSGLPSDRFSAERTGGSVSTLTIQRTQQEDSAVYLCASSPGQPTTNEKLFFGSGTQLSVL.

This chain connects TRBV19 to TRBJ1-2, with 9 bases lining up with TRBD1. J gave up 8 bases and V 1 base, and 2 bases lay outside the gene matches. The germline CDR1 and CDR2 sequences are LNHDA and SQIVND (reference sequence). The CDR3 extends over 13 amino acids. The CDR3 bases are TGTGCCAGTAGTATAGTCACAGGGGGCGGCTACACCTTC. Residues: CASSIVTGGGYTF. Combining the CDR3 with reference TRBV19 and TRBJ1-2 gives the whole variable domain DGGITQSPKYLFRKEGQNVTLSCEQNLNHDAMYWYRQDPGQGLRLIYYSQIVNDFQKGDIAEGYSVSREKKESFPLTVTSAQKNPTAFYLCASSIVTGGGYTFGSGTRLTVV.

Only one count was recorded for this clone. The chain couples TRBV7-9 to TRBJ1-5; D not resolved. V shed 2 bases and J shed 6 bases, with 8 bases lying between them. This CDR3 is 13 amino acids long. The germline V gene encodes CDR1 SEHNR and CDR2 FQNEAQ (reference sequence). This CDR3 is CASSLNPGQPQHF. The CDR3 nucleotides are TGTGCCAGCAGCTTAAACCCAGGTCAGCCCCAGCATTTT.

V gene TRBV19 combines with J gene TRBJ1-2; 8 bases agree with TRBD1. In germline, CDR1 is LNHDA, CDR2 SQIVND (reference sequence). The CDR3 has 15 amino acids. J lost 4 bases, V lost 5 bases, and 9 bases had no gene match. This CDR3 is CASSLTTGAGYGYTF. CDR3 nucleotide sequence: TGTGCCAGTAGTCTGACGACAGGGGCGGGCTATGGCTACACCTTC.

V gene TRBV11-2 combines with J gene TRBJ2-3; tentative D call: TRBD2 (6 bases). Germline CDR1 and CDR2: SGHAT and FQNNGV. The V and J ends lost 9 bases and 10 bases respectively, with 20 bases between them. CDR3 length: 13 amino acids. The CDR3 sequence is CASNPSGGTAQYF. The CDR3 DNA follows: TGTGCCAGTAACCCATCGGGCGGGACGGCGCAGTATTTT.

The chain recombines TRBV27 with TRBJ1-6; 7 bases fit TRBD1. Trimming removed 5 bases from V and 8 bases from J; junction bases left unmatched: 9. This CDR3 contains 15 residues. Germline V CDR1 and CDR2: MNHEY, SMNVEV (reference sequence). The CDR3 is CASSEARGRHSPLHF. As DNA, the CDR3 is TGTGCCAGCAGTGAAGCGAGGGGGCGGCATTCACCCCTCCACTTT.

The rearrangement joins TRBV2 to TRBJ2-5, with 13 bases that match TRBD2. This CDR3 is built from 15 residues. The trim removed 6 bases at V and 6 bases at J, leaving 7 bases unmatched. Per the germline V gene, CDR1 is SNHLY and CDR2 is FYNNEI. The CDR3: CASRELAGGLQTQYF. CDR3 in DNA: TGTGCCAGCAGGGAACTAGCGGGAGGGTTACAGACCCAGTACTTC.

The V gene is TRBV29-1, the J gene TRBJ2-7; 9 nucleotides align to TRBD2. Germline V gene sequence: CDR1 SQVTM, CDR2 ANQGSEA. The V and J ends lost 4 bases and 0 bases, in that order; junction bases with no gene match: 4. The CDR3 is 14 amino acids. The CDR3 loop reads CSVGGAGGSYEQYF. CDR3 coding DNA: TGCAGCGTTGGAGGAGCGGGAGGCTCCTACGAGCAGTACTTC.

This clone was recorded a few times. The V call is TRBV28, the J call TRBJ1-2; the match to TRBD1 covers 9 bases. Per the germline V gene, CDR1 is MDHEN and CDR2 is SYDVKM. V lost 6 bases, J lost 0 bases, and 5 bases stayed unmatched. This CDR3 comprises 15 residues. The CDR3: CASRGTGTANYGYTF. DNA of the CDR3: TGTGCCAGCAGGGGGACAGGGACCGCTAACTATGGCTACACCTTC.

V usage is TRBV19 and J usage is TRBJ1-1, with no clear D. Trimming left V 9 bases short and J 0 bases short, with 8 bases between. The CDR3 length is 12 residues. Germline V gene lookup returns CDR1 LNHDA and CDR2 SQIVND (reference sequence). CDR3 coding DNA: TGTGCCAGCCGTAGCATGAACACTGAAGCTTTCTTT. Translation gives CASRSMNTEAFF.

Here the CDR3 DNA reads TGTGCCAGCAACTATGTGGACGGGGGACCCAATGAAAAACTGTTTTTT. Translation gives CASNYVDGGPNEKLFF. This chain uses TRBV19 with TRBJ1-4, with a tentative D call TRBD1 (5 bases). V was clipped by 9 bases and J by 5 bases, with 22 bases between them. Germline V CDR1 and CDR2: LNHDA, SQIVND (reference sequence). The CDR3 length is 16 residues.

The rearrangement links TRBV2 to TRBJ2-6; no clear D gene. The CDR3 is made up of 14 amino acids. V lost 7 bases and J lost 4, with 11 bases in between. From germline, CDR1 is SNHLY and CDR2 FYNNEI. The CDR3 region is CASTELVGANVLTF. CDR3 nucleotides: TGTGCCAGCACCGAGTTAGTCGGGGCCAACGTCCTGACTTTC.